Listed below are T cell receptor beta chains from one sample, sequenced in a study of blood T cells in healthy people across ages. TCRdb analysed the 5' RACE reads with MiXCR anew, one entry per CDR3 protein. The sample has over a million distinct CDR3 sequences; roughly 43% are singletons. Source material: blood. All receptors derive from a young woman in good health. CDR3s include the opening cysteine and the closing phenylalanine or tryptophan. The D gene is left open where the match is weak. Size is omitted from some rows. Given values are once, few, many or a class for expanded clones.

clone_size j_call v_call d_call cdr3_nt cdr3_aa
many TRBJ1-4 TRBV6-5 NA TGTGCCAGCAGCGGCGGGGAAAAACTGTTTTTT CASSGGEKLFF
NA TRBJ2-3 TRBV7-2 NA TGTGCCAGCAGCTCTTTAGCCTTGCGCACAGATACGCAGTATTTT CASSSLALRTDTQYF
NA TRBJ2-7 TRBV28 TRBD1 TGTGCCAGCAGTCGAACGGACAGGGGATCCTACGAGCAGTACTTC CASSRTDRGSYEQYF
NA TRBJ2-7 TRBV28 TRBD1 TGTGCCAGCAGTTTAAGGTGGGGGACAGGGGGTGGTAGCTCCTACGAGCAGTACTTC CASSLRWGTGGGSSYEQYF
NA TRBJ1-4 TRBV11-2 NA TGTGCCAGCAGCGTCCGCGGGAGGGATGAAAAACTGTTTTTT CASSVRGRDEKLFF
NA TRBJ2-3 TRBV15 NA TGTGCCACCAGCAGAGTTGGGGAATCCACAGATACGCAGTATTTT CATSRVGESTDTQYF
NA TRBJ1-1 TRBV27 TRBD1 TGTGCCAGCAGTTGGACAGGGCAGAACACTGAAGCTTTCTTT CASSWTGQNTEAFF
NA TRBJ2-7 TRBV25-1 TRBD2 TGTGCCAGCAGTGAATATATAGCGGGAGTTATCGAGCAGTACTTC CASSEYIAGVIEQYF
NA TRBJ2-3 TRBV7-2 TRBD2 TGTGCCAGCAGCTTAAGGAGCGGGGGTGGGATAGATACGCAGTATTTT CASSLRSGGGIDTQYF
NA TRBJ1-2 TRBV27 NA TGTGCCAGCAGCAACCACGGGGGCAAAAATGGCTACACCTTC CASSNHGGKNGYTF
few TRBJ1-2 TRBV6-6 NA TGTGCCAGCAGTTACTCGAGTGACGGCTATGGCTACACCTTC CASSYSSDGYGYTF
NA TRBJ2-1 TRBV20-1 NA TGCAGTGCTAGGGGCCGGGACTTCGTCTCCTACAATGAGCAGTTCTTC CSARGRDFVSYNEQFF
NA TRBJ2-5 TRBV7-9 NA TGTGCCAGCAGCTTTCGCGGGGACCTCCCCGGGGATGAGCAGTACTTC CASSFRGDLPGDEQYF
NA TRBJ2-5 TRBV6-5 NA TGTGCCAGCGCCGGGAGTCACAATGAGCAGTACTTC CASAGSHNEQYF
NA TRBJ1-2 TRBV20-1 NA TGCAGTTTTCACCTTGACAGTTCTAAGTATGGCTACATCTTC CSFHLDSSKYGYIF
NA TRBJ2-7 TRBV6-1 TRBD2 TGTGCCAGCAGTGATGGGACTAGCGGGACGGTGTCCTACGAGCAGTACTTC CASSDGTSGTVSYEQYF
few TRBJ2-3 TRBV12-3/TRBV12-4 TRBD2 TGTGCCAGCAGTTTAAGGACTAGCGACTCAGATACGCAGTATTTT CASSLRTSDSDTQYF
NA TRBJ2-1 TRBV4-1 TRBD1 TGCGCCAGCACCCACCTGTCGGGACAGCCTTACAATGAGCAGTTCTTC CASTHLSGQPYNEQFF
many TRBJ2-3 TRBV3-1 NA TGTGCCAGCAGCCAAATGGCGAGCGATACGCAGTATTTT CASSQMASDTQYF
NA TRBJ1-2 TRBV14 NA TGTACCAGCAGCCAAGATTCAGCGACCATAAGCTATGGCTACACCTTC CTSSQDSATISYGYTF
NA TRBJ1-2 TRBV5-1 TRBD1 TGCGCCAGCAGCTTGGGAGGGGACAGCTATGGCTACACCTTC CASSLGGDSYGYTF
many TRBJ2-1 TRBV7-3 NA TGTGCCAGCAGCTTAAGGGGGCGGAGCTCCTACAATGAGCAGTTCTTC CASSLRGRSSYNEQFF
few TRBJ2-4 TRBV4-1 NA TGCGCCAGCAGCCAAGACGAGCTTCAGCAGTACTTC CASSQDELQQYF
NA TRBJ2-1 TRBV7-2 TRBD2 TGTGCCAGCGGGAGGGCAAGGACTAGCGGCTACAATGAGCAGTTCTTC CASGRARTSGYNEQFF
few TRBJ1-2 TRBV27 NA TGTGCCAGCAGTTCCGTCAAGACAGGCCACTATGGCTACACCTTC CASSSVKTGHYGYTF
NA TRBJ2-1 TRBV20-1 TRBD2 TGCAGTGCTAGAAAGGGACTAGCGGGAGGGGACAATGAGCAGTTCTTC CSARKGLAGGDNEQFF
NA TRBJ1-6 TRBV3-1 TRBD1 TGTGCCAGCAGCGATCGACAGGGAACCTTTGGTCCCCTCCACTTT CASSDRQGTFGPLHF
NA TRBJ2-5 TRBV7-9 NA TGTGCCAGCAGCTTAGTTGGCCTTACTGAGCAGTACTTC CASSLVGLTEQYF
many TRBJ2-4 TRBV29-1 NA TGCAGCGTTGGGGGGCTCGGGGGCGGGGACATTCAGTACTTC CSVGGLGGGDIQYF
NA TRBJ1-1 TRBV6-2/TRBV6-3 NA TGTGCCAGCAGTTCTTTGACAGTGAACACTGAAGCTTTCTTT CASSSLTVNTEAFF
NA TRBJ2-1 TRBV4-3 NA TGCGCCAGCAGCCAAGGGACAGCCACTACCTACAATGAGCAGTTCTTC CASSQGTATTYNEQFF
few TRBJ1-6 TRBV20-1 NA TGCAGTGCTAGACCCACGGGGTATAATTCACCCCTCCACTTT CSARPTGYNSPLHF
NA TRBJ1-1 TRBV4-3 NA TGCGCCAGCAGCCAGGCGGGCAGGAAGAACACTGAAGCTTTCTTT CASSQAGRKNTEAFF
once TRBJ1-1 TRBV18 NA TGTGCCAGCTCACCGGTGGACAGTAAGGACACTGAAGCTTTCTTT CASSPVDSKDTEAFF
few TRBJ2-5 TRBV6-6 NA TGTGCCAGCAGTTACTCAGGGGGAGAGAAGACCCAGTACTTC CASSYSGGEKTQYF
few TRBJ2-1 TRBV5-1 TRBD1 TGCGCCAGCAGCTTGTGGGGGACAGGGGACCCCAATGAGCAGTTCTTC CASSLWGTGDPNEQFF
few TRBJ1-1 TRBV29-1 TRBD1 TGCAGCGTTGAAACCCTTGGGCCGGGACAGGACCACACTGAAGCTTTCTTT CSVETLGPGQDHTEAFF
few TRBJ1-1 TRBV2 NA TGTGCCAGCAGTGGAAATATGAACACTGAAGCTTTCTTT CASSGNMNTEAFF
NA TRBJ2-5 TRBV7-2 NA TGTGCCAGCAGCTTAGGGCTAGCCCTCGGGGAGACCCAGTACTTC CASSLGLALGETQYF
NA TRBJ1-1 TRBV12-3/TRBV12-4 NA TGTGCCAGCAGCTTACACAGGGTCACTGAAGCTTTCTTT CASSLHRVTEAFF
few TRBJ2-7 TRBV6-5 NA TGTGCCAGCAGTTTCCGGGTCTCCTACGAGCAGTACTTC CASSFRVSYEQYF
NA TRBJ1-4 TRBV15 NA TGTGCCACCAGCAGAGGTTCGGGAGAGATGGAAAAACTGTTTTTT CATSRGSGEMEKLFF
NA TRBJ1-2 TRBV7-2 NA TGTGCCAGCAGCCCAATGGTTGGCTACACCTTC CASSPMVGYTF
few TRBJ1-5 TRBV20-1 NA TGCAGTGCTAGAGATCCGGGGGTTAGCAATCAGCCCCAGCATTTT CSARDPGVSNQPQHF
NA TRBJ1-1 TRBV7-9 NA TGTGCCAGCAGCTTAAACGCTGAAGCTTTCTTT CASSLNAEAFF
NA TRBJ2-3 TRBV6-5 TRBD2 TGTGCCAGCACTAAGCTAGCGGGACGCACAGATACGCAGTATTTT CASTKLAGRTDTQYF
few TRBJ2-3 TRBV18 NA TGTGCCAGCTCACTTAGTCCCGGTCGAAGCACAGATACGCAGTATTTT CASSLSPGRSTDTQYF
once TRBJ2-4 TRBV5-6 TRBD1 TGTGCCAGCAGCCAGGACAGGGTTTATGCCAAAAACATTCAGTACTTC CASSQDRVYAKNIQYF
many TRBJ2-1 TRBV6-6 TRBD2 TGTGCCAGCAGGGGAGGGTACAATGAGCAGTTCTTC CASRGGYNEQFF
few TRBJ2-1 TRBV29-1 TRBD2 TGCAGCGTTCTAGCGGGAGCCTCTGAGCAGTTCTTC CSVLAGASEQFF
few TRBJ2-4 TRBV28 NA TGTGCCAGTTTGTCCCAACCTCCTTTCACTAATCATGCCAAAAACATTCAGTACTTC CASLSQPPFTNHAKNIQYF
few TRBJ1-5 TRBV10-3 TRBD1 TGTGCCATCAGAGGGACAGGTAGCAATCAGCCCCAGCATTTT CAIRGTGSNQPQHF
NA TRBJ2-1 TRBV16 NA TGTGCCAGCAGTGGCCTCTATGGTAGCTCCTACAATGAGCAGTTCTTC CASSGLYGSSYNEQFF
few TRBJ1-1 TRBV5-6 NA TGTGCCAGCAGCTTAACCCCAGGGAGAGACACTGAAGCTTTCTTT CASSLTPGRDTEAFF
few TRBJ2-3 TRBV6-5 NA TGTGCCAGCAGTTACTCGGGGGGGCAGCCAGATACGCAGTATTTT CASSYSGGQPDTQYF
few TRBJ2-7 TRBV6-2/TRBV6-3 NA TGTGCCAGCAGTCAGCCTCACGAGCAGTACTTC CASSQPHEQYF
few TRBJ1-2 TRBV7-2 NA TGTGCCAGCAGCCCTCAGGCCGCCACTAACTATGGCTACACCTTC CASSPQAATNYGYTF